Listed here are 26 T cell receptor beta chains from one sample, sequenced in a study of blood T cell repertoires in COVID-19. Clones were read by immunoSEQ multiplex PCR, and TCRdb kept only the in-frame ones, dropping some. The sample records roughly 250,000 clones, 70% to 90% being singletons. Material for sequencing was PBMCs or T cells enriched from blood (not recorded which). The receptors derive from a woman aged 45-65 years who had recovered from COVID-19.

V usage is TRBV20-1 and J usage is TRBJ1-3; 11 positions agree with TRBD1. CDR1 and CDR2 (germline): DFQATT, SNEGSKA (reference sequence). CDR3 size: 18 residues. The junction had 13 bases not matched to a gene; V was cut back by 3 bases and J by 3 bases. The CDR3 loop reads CSASDWTGGLLGGNTIYF. The CDR3 DNA reads as TGCAGTGCTAGTGACTGGACAGGGGGCCTACTGGGTGGAAACACCATATATTTT.

The V call is TRBV29-1, the J call TRBJ1-1, with D possibly matching TRBD1 (6 bases). Per the germline V gene, CDR1 is SQVTM and CDR2 is ANQGSEA. The CDR3 has 15 amino acids. Deletions cut 5 bases from V and 1 base from J, with 17 bases between. The CDR3 DNA reads as TGCAGCGTTAGGAGGGGGGGTAGCGCGAACACTGAAGCTTTCTTT. Translating it yields CSVRRGGSANTEAFF.

The chain links TRBV10-3 to TRBJ2-7, with D possibly being TRBD1 (6 bases). V lost 8 bases and J 0 bases, leaving 8 bases between the germline ends. This CDR3 has 12 residues. Per germline, CDR1 ENHRY and CDR2 SYGVKD. The CDR3: CAISDSSYEQYF. The DNA of the CDR3 is TGTGCCATCTCGGACAGCTCCTACGAGCAGTACTTC.

The V and J genes are TRBV24-1 and TRBJ2-1; TRBD2 agrees at 8 bases. Germline V gene sequence: CDR1 KGHDR, CDR2 SFDVKD. CDR3 length: 16 amino acids. The V and J ends lost 4 bases and 8 bases, in that order; junction bases with no gene match: 12. The CDR3: CATSDIPGLGPDEQFF. Written as DNA, the CDR3 is TGTGCCACCAGTGACATACCGGGACTAGGGCCAGATGAGCAGTTCTTC.

The chain couples TRBV2 to TRBJ2-1; D ambiguous. The V end was cut by 8 bases, the J end by 4 bases, with 9 bases between. Germline V gene data show CDR1 as SNHLY and CDR2 as FYNNEI. The CDR3 is made up of 12 amino acids. CDR3 sequence: CASAESYNEQFF. The DNA for the CDR3 is TGTGCCAGCGCCGAGAGTTACAATGAGCAGTTCTTC.

The chain recombines TRBV7-2 with TRBJ2-3; no firm D call. CDR3 size: 12 residues. The ends were cut back, 6 bases at V and 2 bases at J, with 6 bases in the middle. The V gene's germline CDR1 is SGHTA and CDR2 FQGNSA. DNA of the CDR3: TGTGCCAGCAGTCCTAACACAGATACGCAGTATTTT. Amino acid sequence: CASSPNTDTQYF.

The V call is TRBV18, the J call TRBJ1-1; perhaps TRBD1 as D (6 bases). Trimming removed 3 bases from V and 2 bases from J, with 13 bases in between. Germline CDR1 is KGHSH and CDR2 is LQKENI. The CDR3 has 15 amino acids. The CDR3 sequence is CASSPGTPRNTEAFF. In nucleotides, the CDR3 is TGTGCCAGCTCACCTGGGACACCTCGAAACACTGAAGCTTTCTTT.

V is TRBV5-1 and J is TRBJ1-5; tentatively, D is TRBD1 (5 bases). Germline V gives CDR1 SGHRS, CDR2 YFSETQ. V lost 0 bases and J 6 bases, leaving 13 bases between the germline ends. The CDR3 is made up of 15 amino acids. CDR3 DNA: TGCGCCAGCAGCTTGGAGGCAGGGCAAGGTCAGCCCCAGCATTTT. Translation: CASSLEAGQGQPQHF.

The genes are TRBV7-2 and TRBJ2-5; 10 bases agree with TRBD1. V lost 4 bases to trimming and J lost 6 bases; unmatched junction nucleotides: 5. Germline CDR1 reads SGHTA; CDR2 reads FQGNSA. The CDR3 extends over 14 amino acids. CDR3 sequence: CASSSDRGAQTQYF. In DNA, the CDR3 is TGTGCCAGCAGCTCGGACAGGGGGGCCCAGACCCAGTACTTC.

This chain joins TRBV19 and TRBJ2-5, with 7 bases identical to TRBD1. Germline values: CDR1 LNHDA, CDR2 SQIVND (reference sequence). The CDR3 has 13 residues. V was pared by 6 bases and J by 7 bases, with 8 bases of the junction left unmatched. For the CDR3, the DNA is TGTGCCAGTAGCTCAGGGGGTTTGGGGACCCAGTACTTC. As protein: CASSSGGLGTQYF.

This rearrangement joins TRBV29-1 to TRBJ2-7; 14 nucleotides line up with TRBD2. CDR3 length equals 14 residues. J was trimmed by 7 bases and V by 3 bases; bases with no gene match: 5. Germline CDR1 SQVTM, CDR2 ANQGSEA. For the CDR3, the DNA is TGCAGCGTTGAGGGACTAGCGGGAGTAGGAGAGCAGTACTTC. Encoded protein: CSVEGLAGVGEQYF.

The rearrangement uses TRBV27 and TRBJ1-1; TRBD1 aligns across 8 bases. V shed 5 bases and J 5 bases; nucleotides not matched to a gene: 4. The CDR3 is 13 amino acids. Germline-derived CDR1 and CDR2 are MNHEY and SMNVEV (reference sequence). The CDR3 DNA reads as TGTGCCAGCAGTCGGACAGGGCTGACTGAAGCTTTCTTT. Translation gives CASSRTGLTEAFF.

The chain has TRBV9 and TRBJ2-7; 14 bases agree with TRBD2. Germline lookup yields CDR1 SGDLS and CDR2 YYNGEE. This CDR3 comprises 16 residues. J lost 6 bases, V lost 1 base, and 6 bases had no gene match. CDR3 in DNA: TGTGCCAGCAGCGTACCGGGGACTAGCGGGAGCTGCGAGCAGTACTTC. This encodes CASSVPGTSGSCEQYF. Drawing the rest from reference TRBV9 and TRBJ2-7, the complete variable domain is DSGVTQTPKHLITATGQRVTLRCSPRSGDLSVYWYQQSLDQGLQFLIQYYNGEERAKGNILERFSAQQFPDLHSELNLSSLELGDSALYFCASSVPGTSGSCEQYFGPGTRLTVT.

The chain links TRBV18 to TRBJ2-3, with D tentatively TRBD1 (5 bases). Trimming shortened V by 3 bases and J by 0 bases, and 7 bases separated the two germline ends. The CDR3 has 14 amino acids. Germline lookup yields CDR1 KGHSH and CDR2 LQKENI. The CDR3 DNA is TGTGCCAGCTCACCCACAGGTAGCACAGATACGCAGTATTTT. It codes for CASSPTGSTDTQYF.

DNA for the CDR3: TGTGCCAGAAGACAGGATACGAACACCGGGGAGCTGTTTTTT. Translating gives CARRQDTNTGELFF. V gene TRBV7-2 combines with J gene TRBJ2-2, with TRBD1 as a possible D gene (6 bases). Trimming took off 9 bases at V and 0 bases at J, with 11 bases between the two ends. Germline V gives CDR1 SGHTA, CDR2 FQGNSA. The CDR3 is 14 residues long.

This clone was seen just once. The rearrangement uses TRBV5-1 and TRBJ2-5; tentative D call: TRBD1 (6 bases). CDR3 size: 15 residues. The germline gives CDR1 SGHRS, CDR2 YFSETQ. The V end was cut by 2 bases, the J end by 2 bases, with 13 bases between. CDR3 nucleotides: TGCGCCAGCAGCTTCACAGGGAAGAGGCAAGAGACCCAGTACTTC. This translates into CASSFTGKRQETQYF.

The chain recombines TRBV6-1 with TRBJ2-3; TRBD2 agrees at 7 bases. CDR1 is MNHNS, CDR2 SASEGT, per germline. CDR3 length: 15 amino acids. V was clipped by 2 bases and J by 4 bases; unmatched bases: 6. This chain's CDR3 is CASSEPAGVADTQYF. The CDR3, as DNA: TGTGCCAGCAGTGAACCGGCGGGAGTTGCAGATACGCAGTATTTT.

The chain couples TRBV4-3 to TRBJ1-2; D not certain. The CDR3 extends over 13 amino acids. The germline CDR1 and CDR2 sequences are LGHNA and YSLEER. Trimming shortened V by 1 base and J by 4 bases, and 7 bases separated the two germline ends. CDR3 sequence reads: CASSQGSAYGYTF. CDR3 coding DNA: TGCGCCAGCAGCCAAGGTAGTGCCTATGGCTACACCTTC.

CDR3 sequence reads: CASSRDRYYTF. CDR3 bases: TGTGCCAGCAGCCGTGACAGGTACTACACCTTC. The V call is TRBV3-1 (or the pseudogene TRBV3-2), the J call TRBJ1-2, with D possibly matching TRBD1 (6 bases). Germline loops: CDR1 LGHDT, CDR2 YNNKEL (reference sequence). V gave up 4 bases and J gave up 10 bases, with 10 bases separating them. This CDR3 comprises 11 residues.

This clone was detected only a few times. The rearrangement links TRBV19 to TRBJ1-5, with D perhaps TRBD1 (5 bases). Trimming removed 6 bases at V and 7 bases at J, with 22 bases between. The CDR3 totals 16 residues. The germline CDR1 and CDR2 sequences are LNHDA and SQIVND (reference sequence). The CDR3, as DNA: TGTGCCAGTAGCGAAATCGGGCAGGGCTTCAACCAGCCCCAGCATTTT. It is translated as CASSEIGQGFNQPQHF.

The chain has TRBV30 and TRBJ1-2; D uncertain. Germline CDR1 reads GTSNPN; CDR2 reads SVGIG (reference sequence). This CDR3 comprises 11 residues. V was clipped by 2 bases and J by 7 bases, with 8 bases between them. CDR3 loop: CAWSRLPGYTF. CDR3 nucleotides: TGTGCCTGGAGTAGACTACCTGGCTACACCTTC.

This clone was found many times. V gene TRBV2 combines with J gene TRBJ2-6; D is unresolved. The V gene lost 10 bases and the J gene lost 0 bases, with 10 bases spanning the gap. This CDR3 has 14 residues. CDR1 is SNHLY, CDR2 FYNNEI, per germline. CDR3 protein: CATNSNSGANVLTF. DNA for the CDR3: TGTGCCACCAACTCCAACTCTGGGGCCAACGTCCTGACTTTC.

The V call is TRBV5-6, the J call TRBJ2-7; 10 bases align to TRBD1. The CDR3 contains 15 residues. Trimming at V came to 1 base and at J to 6 bases, leaving 7 bases not matched to a gene. Looked up from germline, CDR1 is SGHDT and CDR2 is YYEEEE. CDR3 sequence (DNA): TGTGCCAGCAGCTTGATGGGGACAGGGGTTGGCGAGCAGTACTTC. Translated: CASSLMGTGVGEQYF. Complete variable domain (other parts from reference TRBV5-6 and TRBJ2-7): DAGVTQSPTHLIKTRGQQVTLRCSPKSGHDTVSWYQQALGQGPQFIFQYYEEEERQRGNFPDRFSGHQFPNYSSELNVNALLLGDSALYLCASSLMGTGVGEQYFGPGTRLTVT.

V usage is TRBV7-6 and J usage is TRBJ2-2; no reliable D call. V lost 1 base and J 1 base, leaving 4 bases between the germline ends. CDR1 and CDR2 (germline): SGHVS, FNYEAQ. CDR3 size: 14 residues. The DNA for the CDR3 is TGTGCCAGCAGCTTAGGAGGGAACACCGGGGAGCTGTTTTTT. Amino acid sequence: CASSLGGNTGELFF.

The gene calls are TRBV18 and TRBJ2-5; 9 bases line up with TRBD1. CDR3 size: 14 residues. The germline CDR1 and CDR2 sequences are KGHSH and LQKENI. After removal of 6 bases from V and 5 bases from J, the junction contained 7 bases not matched to a gene. This CDR3 is CASSSTGGDETQYF. CDR3 nucleotides: TGTGCCAGCTCCTCGACAGGGGGGGATGAGACCCAGTACTTC.

This chain links TRBV2 with TRBJ2-5, with D hard to call. Trimming removed 1 base from V and 5 bases from J, with 5 bases in between. Germline CDR1 SNHLY, CDR2 FYNNEI. The CDR3 runs 12 residues. The chain's CDR3 is CASSEGRETQYF. CDR3 coding DNA: TGTGCCAGCAGTGAAGGGCGGGAGACCCAGTACTTC.